A selection of T cell receptor beta chains follows, all from one sample in a study of T cell responses to AZD1222 COVID-19 vaccine. Assay used: immunoSEQ multiplex PCR; TCRdb lists only in-frame clones, some missing. Counted here are more than 110,000 clones, 93% occurring once; the ten biggest clones make up more than 8.5%. The starting material was peripheral blood, obtained on day 0 of AZD1222 vaccination. The receptors derive from an adult in good health. CDR3s include the opening cysteine and the closing phenylalanine or tryptophan. The order of the fields is CDR3 length, J gene, D gene, V gene, CDR3 protein. A D gene is named only where the DNA matches it firmly.

cdr3_length: 11; j_call: TRBJ2-3; d_call: .; v_call: TRBV12-3/TRBV12-4; cdr3_aa: CASGNTDTQYF
cdr3_length: 13; j_call: TRBJ2-7; d_call: .; v_call: TRBV2; cdr3_aa: CASSRTVTYEQYF
cdr3_length: 13; j_call: TRBJ1-2; d_call: .; v_call: TRBV3-1/TRBV3-2; cdr3_aa: CASSQEAIRGYTF
cdr3_length: 16; j_call: TRBJ2-7; d_call: .; v_call: TRBV7-2; cdr3_aa: CASSFSGTGTWDEQYF
cdr3_length: 11; j_call: TRBJ1-2; d_call: .; v_call: TRBV10-3; cdr3_aa: CAIRTSDGYTF
cdr3_length: 15; j_call: TRBJ1-1; d_call: TRBD1; v_call: TRBV4-1; cdr3_aa: CASSLTGGKDTEAFF
cdr3_length: 16; j_call: TRBJ2-1; d_call: .; v_call: TRBV27; cdr3_aa: CASSSRLGMRNNEQFF
cdr3_length: 12; j_call: TRBJ2-5; d_call: .; v_call: TRBV29-1; cdr3_aa: CSVERQQETQYF
cdr3_length: 12; j_call: TRBJ1-1; d_call: .; v_call: TRBV29-1; cdr3_aa: CSVEQANTEAFF
cdr3_length: 15; j_call: TRBJ2-7; d_call: .; v_call: TRBV4-1; cdr3_aa: CASSHETGLLTEQYF
cdr3_length: 16; j_call: TRBJ1-6; d_call: TRBD1; v_call: TRBV19; cdr3_aa: CASSRRTGFYNSPLHF
cdr3_length: 21; j_call: TRBJ1-5; d_call: .; v_call: TRBV21-1; cdr3_aa: CASSKEVSRGTDGNSNQPQHF
cdr3_length: 14; j_call: TRBJ2-7; d_call: .; v_call: TRBV28; cdr3_aa: CASSLLQGIYEQYF
cdr3_length: 17; j_call: TRBJ2-6; d_call: .; v_call: TRBV4-1; cdr3_aa: CASSPVDRGSGANVLTF
cdr3_length: 15; j_call: TRBJ1-5; d_call: .; v_call: TRBV21-1; cdr3_aa: CATSPGQGKDQPQHF
cdr3_length: 14; j_call: TRBJ2-2; d_call: .; v_call: TRBV30; cdr3_aa: CAWSDRANTGELFF
cdr3_length: 12; j_call: TRBJ2-7; d_call: .; v_call: TRBV5-6; cdr3_aa: CASSWSEYEQYF
cdr3_length: 15; j_call: TRBJ2-1; d_call: TRBD1; v_call: TRBV5-1; cdr3_aa: CASSFGTGDGSEQFF
cdr3_length: 14; j_call: TRBJ1-2; d_call: .; v_call: TRBV6-4; cdr3_aa: CASSPGQQNYGYTF
cdr3_length: 13; j_call: TRBJ2-1; d_call: TRBD2; v_call: TRBV7-3; cdr3_aa: CASSLQGRDEQFF
cdr3_length: 15; j_call: TRBJ2-7; d_call: TRBD2; v_call: TRBV6-5; cdr3_aa: CVTGLAGSGAYEQYF
cdr3_length: 11; j_call: TRBJ1-3; d_call: .; v_call: TRBV11-2; cdr3_aa: CASSFSNTIYF
cdr3_length: 15; j_call: TRBJ1-1; d_call: TRBD1; v_call: TRBV19; cdr3_aa: CASSLRTGRYTEAFF
cdr3_length: 16; j_call: TRBJ2-2; d_call: TRBD2; v_call: TRBV7-2; cdr3_aa: CASSLGLAGNTGELFF
cdr3_length: 15; j_call: TRBJ2-2; d_call: .; v_call: TRBV18; cdr3_aa: CASSPMLGTSGELFF
cdr3_length: 11; j_call: TRBJ2-1; d_call: .; v_call: TRBV20-1; cdr3_aa: CSARNYGEQFF
cdr3_length: 13; j_call: TRBJ1-1; d_call: .; v_call: TRBV3-1/TRBV3-2; cdr3_aa: CASSPRVNTEAFF
cdr3_length: 21; j_call: TRBJ1-2; d_call: TRBD1; v_call: TRBV24-1; cdr3_aa: CATSGMPSVPGQGLANYGYTF
cdr3_length: 14; j_call: TRBJ2-2; d_call: .; v_call: TRBV3-1/TRBV3-2; cdr3_aa: CASSQGRSTGELFF
cdr3_length: 13; j_call: TRBJ1-5; d_call: .; v_call: TRBV6-5; cdr3_aa: CANGDSVNQPQHF
cdr3_length: 17; j_call: TRBJ2-1; d_call: TRBD2; v_call: TRBV7-3; cdr3_aa: CASSLTGGFFAHNEQFF
cdr3_length: 12; j_call: TRBJ2-7; d_call: TRBD1; v_call: TRBV10-3; cdr3_aa: CAAGQGAYEQYF
cdr3_length: 15; j_call: TRBJ2-5; d_call: .; v_call: TRBV18; cdr3_aa: CASSPPTQGGETQYF
cdr3_length: 13; j_call: TRBJ2-1; d_call: .; v_call: TRBV9; cdr3_aa: CASSVEYYNEQFF
cdr3_length: 13; j_call: TRBJ2-7; d_call: .; v_call: TRBV7-2; cdr3_aa: CATTWGSSYEQYF
cdr3_length: 16; j_call: TRBJ1-1; d_call: TRBD1; v_call: TRBV4-1; cdr3_aa: CASSQEVNRGNTEAFF
cdr3_length: 14; j_call: TRBJ2-7; d_call: .; v_call: TRBV18; cdr3_aa: CASSPGTVPYEQYF
cdr3_length: 13; j_call: TRBJ1-2; d_call: TRBD1; v_call: TRBV2; cdr3_aa: CAGSGGVFYGYTF
cdr3_length: 16; j_call: TRBJ1-2; d_call: TRBD1; v_call: TRBV7-8; cdr3_aa: CASSLGDRGLTYGYTF
cdr3_length: 14; j_call: TRBJ1-2; d_call: .; v_call: TRBV25-1; cdr3_aa: CASSEEYGGQGYTF
cdr3_length: 13; j_call: TRBJ2-2; d_call: .; v_call: TRBV2; cdr3_aa: CASSARGTGELFF
cdr3_length: 15; j_call: TRBJ1-2; d_call: .; v_call: TRBV28; cdr3_aa: CASSGRRGVWDGYTF
cdr3_length: 14; j_call: TRBJ1-4; d_call: .; v_call: TRBV18; cdr3_aa: CASSREISGEKLFF
cdr3_length: 16; j_call: TRBJ2-5; d_call: .; v_call: TRBV11-1; cdr3_aa: CASSLWRSRDQETQYF
cdr3_length: 13; j_call: TRBJ2-7; d_call: .; v_call: TRBV18; cdr3_aa: CASSLRDSYEQYF
cdr3_length: 16; j_call: TRBJ1-3; d_call: .; v_call: TRBV7-2; cdr3_aa: CASSPIPRDSGNTIYF
cdr3_length: 15; j_call: TRBJ2-2; d_call: TRBD2; v_call: TRBV5-1; cdr3_aa: CASSLVTSGGGELFF
cdr3_length: 14; j_call: TRBJ1-6; d_call: .; v_call: TRBV29-1; cdr3_aa: CSVRDQGSFSPLHF
cdr3_length: 15; j_call: TRBJ2-1; d_call: TRBD1; v_call: TRBV9; cdr3_aa: CASSEGGQGTSEQFF
cdr3_length: 14; j_call: TRBJ2-1; d_call: TRBD2; v_call: TRBV14; cdr3_aa: CASSPRTSSSEQFF
cdr3_length: 15; j_call: TRBJ2-1; d_call: .; v_call: TRBV7-6; cdr3_aa: CASSLEGVLHNEQFF
cdr3_length: 13; j_call: TRBJ2-5; d_call: .; v_call: TRBV19; cdr3_aa: CASSIEQSETQYF
cdr3_length: 14; j_call: TRBJ1-2; d_call: TRBD1; v_call: TRBV30; cdr3_aa: CAWSVRGGSAGYTF
cdr3_length: 13; j_call: TRBJ2-5; d_call: .; v_call: TRBV12-3/TRBV12-4; cdr3_aa: CASSLGYQETQYF
cdr3_length: 14; j_call: TRBJ1-1; d_call: .; v_call: TRBV6-5; cdr3_aa: CASSSASQNTEAFF